A selection of T cell receptor beta chains follows, all from one sample in a study of a mutant IDH1 vaccine in newly diagnosed glioma. Their antigens remain unidentified. The assay was immunoSEQ multiplex PCR, and TCRdb's table has in-frame clones only and misses some. The sample holds about 56,000 clones, under 85% seen once. The specimen comprised PBMCs, sampled from a glioma patient whose treatment included an IDH1 peptide vaccine. Receptor source: a woman aged 45 to 65 with glioma. Each CDR3 is given with its conserved first and last residue. A D gene is named only where the DNA matches it firmly. Size is stated for part of the rows, as once, few or many counts, or as a class when the clone is expanded.

v_call	d_call	clone_size	j_call	cdr3_nt	cdr3_aa
TRBV19	-	-	TRBJ1-2	TGTGCCAGTAGCGTCCCCCGACACGACTATGGCTACACCTTC	CASSVPRHDYGYTF
TRBV5-1	-	-	TRBJ1-1	TGCGCCAGCAGCTCCCACTCTGAAGCTTTCTTT	CASSSHSEAFF
TRBV7-9	TRBD1	-	TRBJ1-2	TGTGCCAGCAGCCGCCTGGGACAGGAAGGCGGCTACACCTTC	CASSRLGQEGGYTF
TRBV7-9	-	-	TRBJ1-5	TGTGCCAGCAGCTTGTCAGGGAACGTTAGCAATCAGCCCCAGCATTTT	CASSLSGNVSNQPQHF
TRBV6-1	-	-	TRBJ2-7	TGTGCCAGCAGTGAAGCGCAGCTCTCCAGGAGCGAGCAGTACTTC	CASSEAQLSRSEQYF
TRBV19	TRBD2	-	TRBJ2-3	TGTGCCAGTAGATCTCGGGGGGGCGGGGGCCTTAGCACAGATACGCAGTATTTT	CASRSRGGGGLSTDTQYF
TRBV16	-	few	TRBJ1-1	TGTGCCAGCAGCCAATCGGGGGCATCGGTCACTGAAGCTTTCTTT	CASSQSGASVTEAFF
TRBV14	-	once	TRBJ1-5	TGTGCCAGCAGCCAGGGAGTTAGACAGCCCCAGCATTTT	CASSQGVRQPQHF
TRBV5-5	TRBD1	once	TRBJ2-3	TGTGCCAGCAGCCCTCGGGACAGCCACACAGATACGCAGTATTTT	CASSPRDSHTDTQYF
TRBV27	-	-	TRBJ2-5	TGTGCCAGCGGGTTTTTAGGTCAGAAACAAGAGACCCAGTACTTC	CASGFLGQKQETQYF
TRBV5-4	TRBD2	-	TRBJ2-1	TGTGCCAGCAGCTTATCTAGCGGGGGGGTTACAGGGGAGCAGTTCTTC	CASSLSSGGVTGEQFF
TRBV19	TRBD1	-	TRBJ1-6	TGTGCCAGTAGTAACTCGGACAGGGGATATAATTCACCCCTCCACTTT	CASSNSDRGYNSPLHF
TRBV29-1	-	-	TRBJ1-2	TGCAGCGTTGATGGTGGCGGAGGAAAAATCTATGGCTACACCTTC	CSVDGGGGKIYGYTF
TRBV19	TRBD2	-	TRBJ2-1	TGTGCCAGTAGTACTGGACTAGCGGGGTGGGACAATGAGCAGTTCTTC	CASSTGLAGWDNEQFF
TRBV19	TRBD1	once	TRBJ1-1	TGTGCCAGTAGCATGCAACCGGACAGGCAAGCTTTCTTT	CASSMQPDRQAFF
TRBV7-9	-	few	TRBJ2-7	TGTGCCAGCAGCTTCGCAAGGACTGAGCAGTACTTC	CASSFARTEQYF
TRBV9	TRBD2	-	TRBJ2-5	TGTGCCAGCAGCGTAGACGGGGGGGATGGAGAGACCCAGTACTTC	CASSVDGGDGETQYF
TRBV6-6	-	once	TRBJ1-5	TGTGCCAGCAAACTCAGGGGGCCCCAGCATTTT	CASKLRGPQHF
TRBV30	TRBD1	-	TRBJ1-5	TGTGCCTGGAGTGACAGGGGGGGCAATCAGCCCCAGCATTTT	CAWSDRGGNQPQHF